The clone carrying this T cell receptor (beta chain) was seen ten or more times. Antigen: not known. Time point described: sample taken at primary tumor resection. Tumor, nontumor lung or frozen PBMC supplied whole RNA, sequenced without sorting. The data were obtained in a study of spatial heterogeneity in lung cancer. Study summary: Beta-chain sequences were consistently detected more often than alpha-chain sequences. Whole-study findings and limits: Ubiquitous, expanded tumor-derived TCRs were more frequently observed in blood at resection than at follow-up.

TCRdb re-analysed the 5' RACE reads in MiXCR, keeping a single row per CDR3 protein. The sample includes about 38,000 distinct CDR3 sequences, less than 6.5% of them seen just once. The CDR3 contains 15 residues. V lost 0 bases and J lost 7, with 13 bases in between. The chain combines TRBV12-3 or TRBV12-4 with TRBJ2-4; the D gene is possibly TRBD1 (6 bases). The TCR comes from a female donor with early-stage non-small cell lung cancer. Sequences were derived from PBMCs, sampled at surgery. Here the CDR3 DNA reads TGTGCCAGCAGTTTAGCGCTAGGGGGAACGAACATTCAGTACTTC. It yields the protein CASSLALGGTNIQYF.